Following are 23 T cell receptor beta chains from one sample sequenced in a study of PD-L1 blockade in urothelial cancer. Data came from immunoSEQ multiplex PCR; TCRdb stores just in-frame clones and leaves some out. The table lists 90,000 to 120,000 clones, about 85% of them singletons. This sample comprised PBMCs, obtained around atezolizumab (anti-PD-L1) treatment. The receptors originated from a middle-aged man with urothelial cancer.

J is TRBJ1-5 and V is TRBV27, with D uncertain. Trimming took 1 base from V and 0 from J, leaving 13 bases between them. The length of the CDR3 is 17 residues. Germline V gene lookup returns CDR1 MNHEY and CDR2 SMNVEV (reference sequence). In nucleotides, the CDR3 is TGTGCCAGCAGTTTATTCTGGAAAGGAGATAGCAATCAGCCCCAGCATTTT. Encoded protein: CASSLFWKGDSNQPQHF.

V is TRBV18 and J is TRBJ2-3; TRBD2 matches 7 bases. This CDR3 spans 14 amino acids. Germline V gives CDR1 KGHSH, CDR2 LQKENI. V lost 8 bases, J lost 4 bases, and 9 bases stayed unmatched. The CDR3 protein is CASAQARGADTQYF. In nucleotides, the CDR3 is TGTGCCAGCGCACAGGCCCGGGGGGCAGATACGCAGTATTTT.

The chain employs TRBV6-5 and TRBJ1-2; tentatively, D is TRBD1 (6 bases). V was clipped by 5 bases and J by 4 bases, with 11 bases between them. The CDR3 is 13 residues long. Germline V lookup: CDR1 MNHEY, CDR2 SVGAGI. CDR3 region: CASSKDSGYGYTF. CDR3 bases: TGTGCCAGCAGTAAGGACAGCGGCTATGGCTACACCTTC.

The chain recombines TRBV5-6 with TRBJ1-1; D not certain. The germline V gene encodes CDR1 SGHDT and CDR2 YYEEEE. The CDR3 covers 11 residues. The V and J ends lost 6 bases and 3 bases respectively, with 6 bases between them. CDR3 amino acids: CASTGYTEAFF. CDR3 sequence (DNA): TGTGCCAGCACCGGGTACACTGAAGCTTTCTTT.

The rearrangement links TRBV2 to TRBJ1-5; possibly TRBD1 for D (5 bases). With 10 bases removed from V and 0 bases from J, the gap between germline ends came to 13 bases. CDR1 is SNHLY and CDR2 is FYNNEI in the germline V gene. The CDR3 length is 14 residues. CDR3 loop: CATGSQGSNQPQHF. The CDR3 nucleotides are TGTGCCACCGGTAGCCAGGGTAGCAATCAGCCCCAGCATTTT.

The chain recombines TRBV5-6 with TRBJ2-5; D possibly corresponds to TRBD2 (5 bases). Trimming removed 4 bases at V and 8 bases at J, with 9 bases between. The CDR3 is 11 residues long. CDR1 SGHDT and CDR2 YYEEEE come from the germline V gene. The DNA for the CDR3 is TGTGCCAGCAGCGCGGCGGGTACCCAGTACTTC. As protein: CASSAAGTQYF.

The chain is built from TRBV18 and TRBJ2-7, with 8 positions matching TRBD2. This CDR3 contains 16 residues. CDR1 and CDR2 from the germline V gene are KGHSH and LQKENI. V shed 1 base, J shed 2 bases, and the junction held 7 bases outside the gene matches. The CDR3 DNA follows: TGTGCCAGCTCACCACAGGCTAGCGGGTGGACCTACGAGCAGTACTTC. The encoded protein is CASSPQASGWTYEQYF.

V and J are TRBV5-1 and TRBJ2-1; 11 nucleotides line up with TRBD1. V was pared by 7 bases and J by 6 bases, with 6 bases of the junction left unmatched. Germline V gene data show CDR1 as SGHRS and CDR2 as YFSETQ. The CDR3 is 14 amino acids. The CDR3 bases are TGCGCCAGCGGTAGGGACAGGGGGGGCAATGAGCAGTTCTTC. It is translated as CASGRDRGGNEQFF. Based on the CDR3 plus reference TRBV5-1 and TRBJ2-1, the full variable domain is KAGVTQTPRYLIKTRGQQVTLSCSPISGHRSVSWYQQTPGQGLQFLFEYFSETQRNKGNFPGRFSGRQFSNSRSEMNVSTLELGDSALYLCASGRDRGGNEQFFGPGTRLTVL.

The rearrangement uses TRBV19 and TRBJ1-2, with TRBD1 identical over 10 bases. The CDR3 length is 14 residues. After removal of 5 bases from V and 7 bases from J, the junction contained 7 bases not matched to a gene. From germline, CDR1 is LNHDA and CDR2 SQIVND (reference sequence). CDR3 amino acids: CASSSDRGLFGYTF. CDR3 DNA: TGTGCCAGTAGTTCCGACAGGGGGCTCTTTGGCTACACCTTC.

The CDR3: CASSEYFPAEGGYTF. CDR3 in DNA: TGTGCCAGCAGTGAATACTTTCCGGCTGAGGGTGGCTACACCTTC. The rearrangement links TRBV2 to TRBJ1-2; D gene unclear. This CDR3 is built from 15 residues. Trimming left V 2 bases short and J 7 bases short, with 17 bases between. Germline V gene lookup returns CDR1 SNHLY and CDR2 FYNNEI.

V is TRBV9 and J is TRBJ2-1, with D possibly being TRBD2 (6 bases). This CDR3 is 16 amino acids long. Germline V gives CDR1 SGDLS, CDR2 YYNGEE. Trimming took off 3 bases at V and 0 bases at J, with 13 bases between the two ends. The CDR3 coding sequence is TGTGCCAGCAGCGCCAGGATGGGGGGCTCCTACAATGAGCAGTTCTTC. Translated: CASSARMGGSYNEQFF. The full variable domain, rest sourced from reference TRBV9 and TRBJ2-1, is DSGVTQTPKHLITATGQRVTLRCSPRSGDLSVYWYQQSLDQGLQFLIQYYNGEERAKGNILERFSAQQFPDLHSELNLSSLELGDSALYFCASSARMGGSYNEQFFGPGTRLTVL.

V usage is TRBV28 and J usage is TRBJ2-7; D unresolved. Germline CDR1 MDHEN, CDR2 SYDVKM. CDR3 size: 14 residues. Deletions cut 2 bases from V and 0 bases from J, with 8 bases between. In nucleotides, the CDR3 is TGTGCCAGCAGTTTAACGGTACCCTCCTACGAGCAGTACTTC. It specifies CASSLTVPSYEQYF.

Of note for this clone: Other DNA sequences in this specimen translate into the identical CDR3. The rearrangement joins TRBV5-1 to TRBJ2-5; the match to TRBD2 covers 8 bases. The CDR3 totals 14 residues. V lost 3 bases to trimming and J lost 5 bases; unmatched junction nucleotides: 6. In germline, CDR1 is SGHRS, CDR2 YFSETQ. CDR3 in DNA: TGCGCCAGCAGCTCCGGGAGGGCGGAGGAGACCCAGTACTTC. It specifies CASSSGRAEETQYF.

V usage is TRBV2 and J usage is TRBJ2-7, with D unresolved. Trimming removed 3 bases at V and 4 bases at J, with 13 bases between. CDR3 length equals 14 residues. From germline, CDR1 is SNHLY and CDR2 FYNNEI. The CDR3, as DNA: TGTGCCAGCAGTGACTGGAACAGACAATACGAGCAGTACTTC. Amino acids: CASSDWNRQYEQYF.

This clone was seen a handful of times. The chain carries TRBV5-3 and TRBJ2-7; TRBD1 matches 7 bases. Being an ORF, TRBV5-3 has a function that is uncertain. V was clipped by 10 bases and J by 2 bases; unmatched bases: 9. The CDR3 extends over 13 amino acids. DNA for the CDR3: TGTGCCGTGGACCGGGACAGCACCTACGAGCAGTACTTC. Protein product: CAVDRDSTYEQYF.

In this sample, this clone turned up once. The chain is built from TRBV5-8 and TRBJ1-5, with D tentatively TRBD1 (5 bases). The ends were cut back, 4 bases at V and 4 bases at J, with 18 bases in the middle. The CDR3 runs to 16 residues. CDR1 is SGHTS and CDR2 is YDEGEE in the germline V gene. In DNA form, the CDR3 reads TGTGCCAGCAGCCAATCTACAGGAACAGCAAATCAGCCCCAGCATTTT. Residues: CASSQSTGTANQPQHF. Complete variable domain (other parts from reference TRBV5-8 and TRBJ1-5): EAGVTQSPTHLIKTRGQQATLRCSPISGHTSVYWYQQALGLGLQFLLWYDEGEERNRGNFPPRFSGRQFPNYSSELNVNALELEDSALYLCASSQSTGTANQPQHFGDGTRLSIL.

The CDR3 DNA is TGTGCCAGCTCACCGGGACAGGGTAGAGTATACGAGCAGTACTTC. It encodes CASSPGQGRVYEQYF. The rearrangement joins TRBV18 to TRBJ2-7; TRBD1 matches 9 bases. CDR1 is KGHSH and CDR2 is LQKENI in the germline V gene. CDR3 length: 15 amino acids. Germline trimming cut 3 bases from V and 4 bases from J; bases unmatched to any gene: 7. The full variable domain, its missing parts supplied by reference TRBV18 and TRBJ2-7, is NAGVMQNPRHLVRRRGQEARLRCSPMKGHSHVYWYRQLPEEGLKFMVYLQKENIIDESGMPKERFSAEFPKEGPSILRIQQVVRGDSAAYFCASSPGQGRVYEQYFGPGTRLTVT.

V and J are TRBV11-1 and TRBJ2-5; D ambiguous. Per the germline V gene, CDR1 is SGHAT and CDR2 is FQDESV (reference sequence). There are 14 residues in the CDR3. V was clipped by 1 base and J by 1 base, with 7 bases between them. CDR3 coding DNA: TGTGCCAGCAGCTTAGACAGACCCCAAGAGACCCAGTACTTC. It yields the protein CASSLDRPQETQYF.

The V and J genes are TRBV18 and TRBJ2-1; TRBD2 matches at 13 bases. This CDR3 has 17 amino acids. In germline, CDR1 is KGHSH, CDR2 LQKENI. Trimming removed 3 bases from V and 3 bases from J; junction bases left unmatched: 5. The CDR3 loop is CASSPGLAGVFYNEQFF. CDR3 DNA sequence: TGTGCCAGCTCACCCGGACTAGCGGGAGTATTCTACAATGAGCAGTTCTTC.

This clone has more than one count but fewer than ten. The chain has TRBV7-9 and TRBJ2-7, with D hard to call. V was pared by 5 bases and J by 5 bases, with 19 bases between. Germline loops: CDR1 SEHNR, CDR2 FQNEAQ (reference sequence). This CDR3 has 15 amino acids. CDR3 in amino acids: CASSRRRLRGDEQYF. The CDR3 coding sequence is TGTGCCAGCAGCAGGAGACGGCTAAGAGGCGACGAGCAGTACTTC.

This clone showed up just a few times. V is TRBV9 and J is TRBJ2-1, with 8 positions matching TRBD1. The CDR3 sequence is 14 residues long. V shed 4 bases, J shed 6 bases, and the junction held 6 bases outside the gene matches. Germline assignment: CDR1 SGDLS and CDR2 YYNGEE. CDR3: CASSIGQGGNEQFF. The DNA of the CDR3 is TGTGCCAGCAGCATCGGACAGGGAGGCAATGAGCAGTTCTTC.

The chain carries TRBV5-1 and TRBJ1-6; D ambiguous. Trimming shortened V by 0 bases and J by 9 bases, and 7 bases separated the two germline ends. The CDR3 is made up of 13 amino acids. Germline CDR1 reads SGHRS; CDR2 reads YFSETQ. The CDR3: CASSLDDTSPLHF. CDR3 bases: TGCGCCAGCAGCTTGGATGACACTTCACCCCTCCACTTT.

This clone was counted once. The chain has TRBV7-2 and TRBJ2-5; no definite D call. Germline V gene data show CDR1 as SGHTA and CDR2 as FQGNSA. The CDR3 totals 12 residues. V lost 2 bases to trimming and J lost 5 bases, with 6 bases between them. The DNA for the CDR3 is TGTGCCAGCAGCTTACCAGCGGAGACCCAGTACTTC. Protein: CASSLPAETQYF.